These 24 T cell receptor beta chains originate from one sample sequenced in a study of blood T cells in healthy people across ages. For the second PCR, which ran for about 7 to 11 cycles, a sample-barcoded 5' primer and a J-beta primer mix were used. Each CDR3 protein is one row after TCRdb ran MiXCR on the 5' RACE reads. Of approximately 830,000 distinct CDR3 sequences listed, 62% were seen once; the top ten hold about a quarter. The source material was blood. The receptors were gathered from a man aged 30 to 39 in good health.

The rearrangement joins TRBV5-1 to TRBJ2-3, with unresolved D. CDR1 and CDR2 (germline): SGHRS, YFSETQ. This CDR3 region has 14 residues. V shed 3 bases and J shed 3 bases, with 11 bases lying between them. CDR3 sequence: CASSYESVTDTQYF. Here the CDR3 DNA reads TGCGCCAGCAGCTACGAAAGTGTAACAGATACGCAGTATTTT.

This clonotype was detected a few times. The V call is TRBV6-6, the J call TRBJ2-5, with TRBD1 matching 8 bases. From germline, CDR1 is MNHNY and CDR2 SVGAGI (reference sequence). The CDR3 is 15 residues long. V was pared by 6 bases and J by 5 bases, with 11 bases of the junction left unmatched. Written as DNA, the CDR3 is TGTGCCAGCAGGATAAATTGGCAGGGGGCGGAGACCCAGTACTTC. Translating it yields CASRINWQGAETQYF.

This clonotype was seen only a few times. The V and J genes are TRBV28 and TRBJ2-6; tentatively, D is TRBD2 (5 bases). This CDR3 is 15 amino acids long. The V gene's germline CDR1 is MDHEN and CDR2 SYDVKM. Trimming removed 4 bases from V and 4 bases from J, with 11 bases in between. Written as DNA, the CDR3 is TGTGCCAGCAGTTCGGGGTTGGTCGGGGCCAACGTCCTGACTTTC. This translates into CASSSGLVGANVLTF. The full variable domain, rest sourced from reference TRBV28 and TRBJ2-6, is DVKVTQSSRYLVKRTGEKVFLECVQDMDHENMFWYRQDPGLGLRLIYFSYDVKMKEKGDIPEGYSVSREKKERFSLILESASTNQTSMYLCASSSGLVGANVLTFGAGSRLTVL.

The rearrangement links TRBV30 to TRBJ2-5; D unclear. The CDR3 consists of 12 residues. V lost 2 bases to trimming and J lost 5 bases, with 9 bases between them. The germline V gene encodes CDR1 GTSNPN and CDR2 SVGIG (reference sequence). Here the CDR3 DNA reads TGTGCCTGGAGTTCTTCAGCGGAGACCCAGTACTTC. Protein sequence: CAWSSSAETQYF.

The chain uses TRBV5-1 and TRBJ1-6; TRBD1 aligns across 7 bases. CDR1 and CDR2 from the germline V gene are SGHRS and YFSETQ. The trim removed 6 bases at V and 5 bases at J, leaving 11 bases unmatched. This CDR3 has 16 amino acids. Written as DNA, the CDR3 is TGCGCCAGCACCCTGGAGTTTCAGGGGGATAATTCACCCCTCCACTTT. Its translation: CASTLEFQGDNSPLHF.

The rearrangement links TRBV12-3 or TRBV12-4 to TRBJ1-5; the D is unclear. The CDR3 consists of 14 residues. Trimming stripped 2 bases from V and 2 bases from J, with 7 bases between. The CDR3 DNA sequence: TGTGCCAGCAGTTTATCGGCTCGCAATCAGCCCCAGCATTTT. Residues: CASSLSARNQPQHF.

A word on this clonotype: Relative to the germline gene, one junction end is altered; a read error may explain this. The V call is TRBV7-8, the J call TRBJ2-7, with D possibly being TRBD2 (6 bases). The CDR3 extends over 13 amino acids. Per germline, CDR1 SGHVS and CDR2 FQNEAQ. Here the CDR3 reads CASSVADVYEQYF. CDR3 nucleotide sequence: TGTGCCAGCAGCGTAGCGGACGTCTACGAGCAGTACTTC.

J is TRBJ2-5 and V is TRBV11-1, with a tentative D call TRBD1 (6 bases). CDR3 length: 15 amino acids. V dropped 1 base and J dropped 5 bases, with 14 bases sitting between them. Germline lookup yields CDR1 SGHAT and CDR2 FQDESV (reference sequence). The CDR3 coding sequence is TGTGCCAGCAGCTTAGGGGCAGGGGTCCGGGAGACCCAGTACTTC. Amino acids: CASSLGAGVRETQYF.

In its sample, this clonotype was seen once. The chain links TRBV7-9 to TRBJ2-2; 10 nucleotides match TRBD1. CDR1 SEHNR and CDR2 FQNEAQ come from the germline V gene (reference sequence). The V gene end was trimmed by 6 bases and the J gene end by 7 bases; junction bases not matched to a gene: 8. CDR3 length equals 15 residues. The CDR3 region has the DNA TGTGCCAGCAGTCAACCGGGACAGGGGAACGGGGAGCTGTTTTTT. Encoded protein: CASSQPGQGNGELFF.

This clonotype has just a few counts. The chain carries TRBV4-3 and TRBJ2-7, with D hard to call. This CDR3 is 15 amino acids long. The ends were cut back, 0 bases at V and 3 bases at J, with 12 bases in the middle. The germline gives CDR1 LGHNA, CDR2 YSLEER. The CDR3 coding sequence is TGCGCCAGCAGCCAAGAGATTAACCGCCGCTACGAGCAGTACTTC. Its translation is CASSQEINRRYEQYF.

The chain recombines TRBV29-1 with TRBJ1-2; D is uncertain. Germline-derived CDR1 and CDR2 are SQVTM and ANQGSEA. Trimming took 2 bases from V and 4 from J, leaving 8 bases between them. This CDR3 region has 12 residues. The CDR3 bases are TGCAGCGTTGAAACTGCCCTCTATGGCTACACCTTC. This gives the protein CSVETALYGYTF.

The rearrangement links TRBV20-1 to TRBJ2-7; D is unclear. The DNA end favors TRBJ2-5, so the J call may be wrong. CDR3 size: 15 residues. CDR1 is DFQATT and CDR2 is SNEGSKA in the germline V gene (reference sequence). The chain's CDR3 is CSASLSTNPQETQYF. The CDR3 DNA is TGCAGTGCTAGCCTGTCCACAAACCCTCAGGAGACCCAGTACTTC.

This CDR3 reads CASSNPKPLAGAMIAQNIQYF. The CDR3 DNA sequence: TGTGCCAGCAGCAACCCTAAACCACTAGCGGGGGCCATGATAGCCCAAAACATCCAGTACTTC. V is TRBV21-1 and J is TRBJ2-4; the D call TRBD2 from the table was never checked on the DNA. TRBV21-1 is assigned pseudogene status. This CDR3 is 21 amino acids long.

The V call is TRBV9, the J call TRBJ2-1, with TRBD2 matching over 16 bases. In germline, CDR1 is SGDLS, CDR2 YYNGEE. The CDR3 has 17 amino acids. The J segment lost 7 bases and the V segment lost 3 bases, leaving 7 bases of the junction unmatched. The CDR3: CASSGPGLAGGQNEQFF. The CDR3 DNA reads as TGTGCCAGCAGCGGCCCGGGACTAGCGGGGGGGCAAAATGAGCAGTTCTTC.

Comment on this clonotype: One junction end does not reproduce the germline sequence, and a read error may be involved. In nucleotides, the CDR3 is TGCGTCAGCAGCTTGGGCGGCACGCATAATGAAAAGCTGTTTTTT. This codes for CVSSLGGTHNEKLFF. The V and J genes are TRBV5-1 and TRBJ1-4, with no clear D. The CDR3 length is 15 residues. Germline V gives CDR1 SGHRS, CDR2 YFSETQ.

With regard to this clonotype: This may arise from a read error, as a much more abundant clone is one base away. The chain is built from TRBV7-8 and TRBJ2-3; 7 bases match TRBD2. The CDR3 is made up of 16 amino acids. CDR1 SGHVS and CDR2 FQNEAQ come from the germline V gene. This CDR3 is CASSLLADASTDTRYF. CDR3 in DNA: TGTGCCAGCAGCTTGCTAGCGGATGCTAGCACAGATACGCGGTATTTT.

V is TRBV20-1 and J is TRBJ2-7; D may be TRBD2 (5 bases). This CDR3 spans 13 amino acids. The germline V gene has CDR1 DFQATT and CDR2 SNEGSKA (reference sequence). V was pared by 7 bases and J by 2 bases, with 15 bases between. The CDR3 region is CSGGGGSTYEQYF. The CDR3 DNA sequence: TGCAGTGGAGGAGGCGGTTCTACCTACGAGCAGTACTTC.

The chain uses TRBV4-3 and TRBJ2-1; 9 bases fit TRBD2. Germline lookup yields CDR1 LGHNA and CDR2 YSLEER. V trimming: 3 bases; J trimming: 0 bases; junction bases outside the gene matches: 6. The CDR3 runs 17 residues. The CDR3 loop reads CASSQRAGGNSYNEQFF. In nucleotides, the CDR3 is TGCGCCAGCAGCCAGCGAGCGGGGGGAAACTCCTACAATGAGCAGTTCTTC.

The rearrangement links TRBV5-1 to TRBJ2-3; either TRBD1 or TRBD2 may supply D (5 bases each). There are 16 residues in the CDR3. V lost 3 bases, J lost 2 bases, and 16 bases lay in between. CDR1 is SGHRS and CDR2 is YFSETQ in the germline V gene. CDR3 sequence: CASSSLGTIFTDTQYF. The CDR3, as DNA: TGCGCCAGCAGCTCGCTAGGGACCATTTTCACAGATACGCAGTATTTT.

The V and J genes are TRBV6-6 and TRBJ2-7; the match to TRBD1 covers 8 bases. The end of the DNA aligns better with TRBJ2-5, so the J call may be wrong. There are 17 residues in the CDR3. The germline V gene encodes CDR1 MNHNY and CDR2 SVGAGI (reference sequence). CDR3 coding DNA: TGTGCCAGCAGTCCAGGACCCCAGGGGGCGGGTACAGAGACCCAGTACTTC. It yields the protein CASSPGPQGAGTETQYF.

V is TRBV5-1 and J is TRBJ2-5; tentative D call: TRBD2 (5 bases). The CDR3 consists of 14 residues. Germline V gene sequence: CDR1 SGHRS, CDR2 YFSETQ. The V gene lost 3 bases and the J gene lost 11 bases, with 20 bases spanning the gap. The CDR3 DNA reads TGCGCCAGCAGCTCGGGGAACGCGCACAATGAGCAGTACTTC. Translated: CASSSGNAHNEQYF.

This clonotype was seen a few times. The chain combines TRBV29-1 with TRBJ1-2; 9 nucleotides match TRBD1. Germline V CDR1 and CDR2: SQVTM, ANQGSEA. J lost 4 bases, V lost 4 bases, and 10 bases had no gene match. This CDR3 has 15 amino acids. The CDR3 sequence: CSVVDPTGGLYGYTF. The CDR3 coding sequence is TGCAGCGTTGTAGACCCAACAGGGGGCCTCTATGGCTACACCTTC.

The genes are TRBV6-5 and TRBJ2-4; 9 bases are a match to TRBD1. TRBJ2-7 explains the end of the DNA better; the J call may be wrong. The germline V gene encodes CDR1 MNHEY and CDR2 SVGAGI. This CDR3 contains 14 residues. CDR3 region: CASSLQGAKSEQYF. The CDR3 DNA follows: TGTGCCAGTAGCCTACAGGGGGCTAAATCCGAGCAGTACTTC.

CDR3 DNA: TGTGCCAGCAGCACTAGCCGGGACTATAAGAACACTGAAGCTTTCTTT. Protein: CASSTSRDYKNTEAFF. The chain employs TRBV7-2 and TRBJ1-1, with D possibly being TRBD1 (5 bases). The CDR3 consists of 16 residues. Germline-derived CDR1 and CDR2 are SGHTA and FQGNSA. V was pared by 5 bases and J by 1 base, with 17 bases between.